The 18 T cell receptor beta chains reported below all come from one sample, sequenced in a study of T cells in Graves' hyperthyroidism and ophthalmopathy. What was amplified from RNA transcripts were TCR beta CDR3 regions. Using the HTBI primer set, a first-round RT-PCR was run on the TCR CDR3. TCRdb redid the calling of the multiplex PCR reads with MiXCR, one entry per CDR3 protein. Among hundreds of thousands of distinct CDR3 sequences, roughly 24% were seen once, and the ten largest hold about 11%. Sequenced material: blood. Source of these receptors: a woman aged 25 to 39 with Graves' ophthalmopathy.

In this sample, this clonotype turned up many times. This sequence joins TRBV27 and TRBJ1-1, with 7 bases lining up with TRBD1. The CDR3 contains 12 residues. Germline values: CDR1 MNHEY, CDR2 SMNVEV (reference sequence). The junction had 1 base not matched to a gene; V was cut back by 3 bases and J by 6 bases. The CDR3 spells CASSFQGAEAFF. CDR3 nucleotides: TGTGCCAGCAGTTTCCAGGGGGCTGAAGCTTTCTTT.

V gene TRBV12-3 or TRBV12-4 combines with J gene TRBJ2-5; 8 nucleotides align to TRBD2. V was clipped by 2 bases and J by 5 bases; unmatched bases: 10. CDR3 length equals 16 residues. CDR3 sequence reads: CASSLRAGRAWETQYF. The CDR3 DNA sequence: TGTGCCAGCAGTTTACGTGCCGGGAGGGCCTGGGAGACCCAGTACTTC.

This clonotype was observed a single time. This chain joins TRBV28 and TRBJ2-5; 8 bases are a match to TRBD2. V shed 10 bases and J 5 bases; nucleotides not matched to a gene: 9. This CDR3 spans 13 amino acids. Germline CDR1 and CDR2: MDHEN and SYDVKM. The CDR3 is CATSGGGLETQYF. CDR3 in DNA: TGTGCCACCTCCGGGGGGGGTCTTGAGACCCAGTACTTC.

The CDR3 sequence is CASSPLQVGNIQYF. In DNA, the CDR3 is TGTGCCAGCAGTCCCCTACAAGTGGGAAACATTCAGTACTTC. J is TRBJ2-4 and V is TRBV6-1; the D is unclear. V was shortened by 5 bases and J by 6 bases, with 14 bases between the two germline ends. Germline values: CDR1 MNHNS, CDR2 SASEGT. CDR3 size: 14 residues.

This clonotype occurred a few times. Here the CDR3 DNA reads TGTGCTAGTGGCAACGCAGGGTACGAGCAGTACTTC. Encoded protein: CASGNAGYEQYF. The V gene is TRBV12-5, the J gene TRBJ2-7, with D maybe TRBD1 (5 bases). This CDR3 is 12 amino acids long. From germline, CDR1 is LGHNT and CDR2 FRNRAP. V dropped 6 bases and J dropped 4 bases, with 10 bases sitting between them.

This clonotype turned up a few times. The CDR3 DNA sequence: TGTGCCAGTAGTATTCGCGAGACAGGGTCTAACATTCAGTACTTC. Encoded protein: CASSIRETGSNIQYF. This chain joins TRBV19 and TRBJ2-4; 7 bases line up with TRBD1. V lost 3 bases, J lost 7 bases, and 9 bases stayed unmatched. Germline loops: CDR1 LNHDA, CDR2 SQIVND (reference sequence). The CDR3 length is 15 residues.

At least ten counts were recorded for this clonotype. The chain combines TRBV28 with TRBJ2-7; D might be TRBD2 (6 bases). CDR1 and CDR2 (germline): MDHEN, SYDVKM. The CDR3 totals 13 residues. The V gene lost 9 bases and the J gene lost 6 bases, with 18 bases spanning the gap. Here the CDR3 DNA reads TGTGCCAGTTGCCGGGACTTCCTGACCGAGCAGTACTTC. Its translation is CASCRDFLTEQYF.

This rearrangement joins TRBV4-1 to TRBJ2-5; the match to TRBD2 covers 7 bases. V was pared by 3 bases and J by 4 bases, with 8 bases of the junction left unmatched. The germline V gene encodes CDR1 MGHRA and CDR2 YSYEKL. This CDR3 has 15 amino acids. Written as DNA, the CDR3 is TGCGCCAGCAGCCATACGGGACTACGGGGAGAGACCCAGTACTTC. Amino acid sequence: CASSHTGLRGETQYF.

Many counts were recorded for this clonotype. The CDR3 bases are TGTGCCAGCAGTTTAATTACTGCGAACACCGGGGAGCTGTTTTTT. Protein: CASSLITANTGELFF. The chain recombines TRBV12-3 or TRBV12-4 with TRBJ2-2; D remains ambiguous. V lost 2 bases and J 0 bases, leaving 7 bases between the germline ends. The CDR3 length is 15 residues.

The table lists this clonotype with many counts. The chain uses TRBV7-2 and TRBJ2-7; D is unresolved. Per the germline V gene, CDR1 is SGHTA and CDR2 is FQGNSA. The V and J ends lost 1 base and 3 bases respectively, with 10 bases between them. The CDR3 runs to 14 residues. The CDR3 DNA sequence: TGTGCCAGCAGCTTAGGAGGTCTGAGCTACGAGCAGTACTTC. Translated: CASSLGGLSYEQYF.

In its sample, this clonotype was seen many times. The chain combines TRBV11-2 with TRBJ1-1; 8 nucleotides agree with TRBD1. CDR1 SGHAT and CDR2 FQNNGV come from the germline V gene. Germline trimming cut 5 bases from V and 1 base from J; bases unmatched to any gene: 6. The CDR3 is 15 residues long. The CDR3 nucleotides are TGTGCCAGCAGCGCCTTCAGGGGGCCGAACACTGAAGCTTTCTTT. Translation gives CASSAFRGPNTEAFF. Based on the CDR3 plus reference TRBV11-2 and TRBJ1-1, the full variable domain is EAGVAQSPRYKIIEKRQSVAFWCNPISGHATLYWYQQILGQGPKLLIQFQNNGVVDDSQLPKDRFSAERLKGVDSTLKIQPAKLEDSAVYLCASSAFRGPNTEAFFGQGTRLTVV.

J is TRBJ1-1 and V is TRBV4-1, with D perhaps matching TRBD1 (6 bases). The CDR3 spans 16 residues. V lost 3 bases, J lost 0 bases, and 14 bases lay in between. Germline lookup yields CDR1 MGHRA and CDR2 YSYEKL. The CDR3 here is CASSHDRDTLNTEAFF. The CDR3, as DNA: TGCGCCAGCAGCCATGACCGGGACACTCTGAACACTGAAGCTTTCTTT.

This chain joins TRBV6-1 and TRBJ2-5, with D tentatively TRBD1 (6 bases). Germline V CDR1 and CDR2: MNHNS, SASEGT. Trimming stripped 2 bases from V and 3 bases from J, with 7 bases between. CDR3 length equals 13 residues. The DNA of the CDR3 is TGTGCCAGCAGTGAACACAGGGAAGAGACCCAGTACTTC. Translating gives CASSEHREETQYF.

Only one count was recorded for this clonotype. The rearrangement uses TRBV12-3 or TRBV12-4 and TRBJ1-2, with TRBD1 matching over 7 bases. The V and J ends lost 6 bases and 6 bases, in that order; junction bases with no gene match: 10. This CDR3 region has 14 residues. CDR3 sequence (DNA): TGTGCCAGCAGGAACGAGGGACAGACAAATGGCTACACCTTC. Amino acids: CASRNEGQTNGYTF.

V and J are TRBV28 and TRBJ2-5; the D is unclear. The CDR3 sequence is 14 residues long. Trimming removed 2 bases from V and 1 base from J, with 8 bases in between. The germline gives CDR1 MDHEN, CDR2 SYDVKM. CDR3 loop: CASSLVSFQETQYF. CDR3 nucleotides: TGTGCCAGCAGTTTAGTAAGCTTCCAAGAGACCCAGTACTTC.

The CDR3 sequence is CASSEPTGGGNQPQHF. CDR3 DNA: TGTGCCAGCAGTGAACCCACAGGGGGCGGTAATCAGCCCCAGCATTTT. The rearrangement joins TRBV6-1 to TRBJ1-5; 9 bases are a match to TRBD1. CDR1 MNHNS and CDR2 SASEGT come from the germline V gene. The V and J ends lost 2 bases and 4 bases, in that order; junction bases with no gene match: 6. This CDR3 is 16 amino acids long.

In this sample, this clonotype turned up many times. V and J are TRBV12-3 or TRBV12-4 and TRBJ2-2; no clear D gene. This CDR3 is 13 amino acids long. V was pared by 7 bases and J by 0 bases, with 6 bases between. This CDR3 reads CASKRSNTGELFF. DNA for the CDR3: TGTGCCAGCAAACGGTCGAACACCGGGGAGCTGTTTTTT.

The chain has TRBV7-3 and TRBJ2-3, with TRBD2 matching 9 bases. The V gene end was trimmed by 5 bases and the J gene end by 6 bases; junction bases not matched to a gene: 12. The CDR3 runs 16 residues. CDR1 SGHTA and CDR2 FQGTGA come from the germline V gene. As DNA, the CDR3 is TGTGCCAGCAGCCCAGCGGGCGGGGGGGCTGGGGATACGCAGTATTTT. As protein: CASSPAGGGAGDTQYF.